The source of this T cell receptor (beta chain) is a study of T cell changes during pregnancy in multiple sclerosis. Profiled with immunoSEQ multiplex PCR; TCRdb holds only in-frame clones, not every one. This sample has tens of thousands of clones; 90% occur once, and the top ten carry around 3.3%. The CDR3 has 16 amino acids. V trimming: 5 bases; J trimming: 0 bases; junction bases outside the gene matches: 10. Germline V gene data show CDR1 as SGHRS and CDR2 as YFSETQ. This clonotype originated in a female donor in good health, enrolled as a control in a pregnancy study. The specimen was peripheral blood, collected in the first trimester of pregnancy. The gene calls are TRBV5-1 and TRBJ1-1, with TRBD1 matching over 7 bases. The CDR3 protein is CASSFRQGPMNTEAFF. As DNA, the CDR3 is TGCGCCAGCAGTTTCCGACAGGGCCCTATGAACACTGAAGCTTTCTTT. Complete variable domain (other parts from reference TRBV5-1 and TRBJ1-1): KAGVTQTPRYLIKTRGQQVTLSCSPISGHRSVSWYQQTPGQGLQFLFEYFSETQRNKGNFPGRFSGRQFSNSRSEMNVSTLELGDSALYLCASSFRQGPMNTEAFFGQGTRLTVV.